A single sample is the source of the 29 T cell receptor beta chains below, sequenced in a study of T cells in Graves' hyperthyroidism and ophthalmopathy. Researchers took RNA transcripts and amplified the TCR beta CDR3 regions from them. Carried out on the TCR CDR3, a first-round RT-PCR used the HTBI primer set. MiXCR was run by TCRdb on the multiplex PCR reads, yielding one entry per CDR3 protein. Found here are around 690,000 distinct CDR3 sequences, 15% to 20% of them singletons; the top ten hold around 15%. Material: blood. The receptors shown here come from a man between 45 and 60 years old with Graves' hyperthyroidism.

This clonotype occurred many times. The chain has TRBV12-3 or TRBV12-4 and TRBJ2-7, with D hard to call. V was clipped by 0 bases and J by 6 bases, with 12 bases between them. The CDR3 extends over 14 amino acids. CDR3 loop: CASSLAPREREQYF. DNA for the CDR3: TGTGCCAGCAGTTTAGCGCCAAGGGAACGCGAGCAGTACTTC.

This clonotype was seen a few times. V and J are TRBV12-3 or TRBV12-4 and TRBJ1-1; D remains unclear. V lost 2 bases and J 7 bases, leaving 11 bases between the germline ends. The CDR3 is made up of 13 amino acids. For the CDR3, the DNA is TGTGCCAGCAGTTTACTCTCAGACATTGAAGCTTTCTTT. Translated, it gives CASSLLSDIEAFF.

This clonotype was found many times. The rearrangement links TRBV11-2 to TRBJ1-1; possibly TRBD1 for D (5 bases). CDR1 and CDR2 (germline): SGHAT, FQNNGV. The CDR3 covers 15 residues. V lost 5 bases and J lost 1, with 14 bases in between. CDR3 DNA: TGTGCCAGCAGCCGGCAGACGGGGGAGAACACTGAAGCTTTCTTT. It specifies CASSRQTGENTEAFF.

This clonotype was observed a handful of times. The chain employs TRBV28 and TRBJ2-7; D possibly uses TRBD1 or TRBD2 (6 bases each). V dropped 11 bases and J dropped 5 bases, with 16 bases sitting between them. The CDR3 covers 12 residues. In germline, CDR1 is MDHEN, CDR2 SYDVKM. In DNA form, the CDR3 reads TGTGCCGCCTGTTCGGGGGCGGACGAGCAGTACTTC. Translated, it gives CAACSGADEQYF.

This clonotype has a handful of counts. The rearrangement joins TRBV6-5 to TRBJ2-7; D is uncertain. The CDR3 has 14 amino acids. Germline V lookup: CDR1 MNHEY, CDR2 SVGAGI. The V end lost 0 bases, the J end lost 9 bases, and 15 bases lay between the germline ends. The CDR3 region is CASSYSRHGQWQYF. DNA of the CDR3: TGTGCCAGCAGTTACTCCAGACACGGCCAGTGGCAGTACTTC.

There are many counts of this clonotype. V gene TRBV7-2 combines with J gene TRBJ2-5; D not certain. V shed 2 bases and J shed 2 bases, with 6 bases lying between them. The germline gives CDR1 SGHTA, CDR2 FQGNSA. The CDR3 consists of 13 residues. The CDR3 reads CASSLQQQETQYF. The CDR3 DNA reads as TGTGCCAGCAGCTTACAACAACAAGAGACCCAGTACTTC. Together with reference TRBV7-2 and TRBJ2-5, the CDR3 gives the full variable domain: GAGVSQSPSNKVTEKGKDVELRCDPISGHTALYWYRQSLGQGLEFLIYFQGNSAPDKSGLPSDRFSAERTGGSVSTLTIQRTQQEDSAVYLCASSLQQQETQYFGPGTRLLVL.

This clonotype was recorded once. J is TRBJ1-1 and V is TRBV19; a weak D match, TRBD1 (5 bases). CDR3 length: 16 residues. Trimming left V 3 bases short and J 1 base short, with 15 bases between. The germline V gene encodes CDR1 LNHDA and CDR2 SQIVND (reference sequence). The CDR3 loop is CASSMRWGGPNTEAFF. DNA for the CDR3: TGTGCCAGTAGTATGAGGTGGGGGGGTCCGAACACTGAAGCTTTCTTT.

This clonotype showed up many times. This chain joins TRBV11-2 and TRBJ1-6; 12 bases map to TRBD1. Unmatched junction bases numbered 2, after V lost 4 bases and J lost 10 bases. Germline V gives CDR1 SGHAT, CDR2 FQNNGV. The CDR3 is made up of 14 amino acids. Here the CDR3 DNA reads TGTGCCAGCAGCTCCGGGACAGGGGGCTCACCCCTCCACTTT. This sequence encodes CASSSGTGGSPLHF.

CDR3 region: CASSTRTPGTGESYEQYF. The CDR3 DNA sequence: TGTGCCAGTAGTACTCGAACCCCAGGGACAGGGGAATCCTACGAGCAGTACTTC. This chain joins TRBV19 and TRBJ2-7; 10 nucleotides match TRBD1. Germline V lookup: CDR1 LNHDA, CDR2 SQIVND (reference sequence). V gave up 4 bases and J gave up 1 base; unmatched junction bases: 13. This CDR3 is built from 18 residues.

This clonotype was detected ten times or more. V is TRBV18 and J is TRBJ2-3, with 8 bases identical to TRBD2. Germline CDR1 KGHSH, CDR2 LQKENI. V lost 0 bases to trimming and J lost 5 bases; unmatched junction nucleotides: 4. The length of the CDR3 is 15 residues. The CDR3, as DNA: TGTGCCAGCTCACCACCGATTACTAGCGGAGATACGCAGTATTTT. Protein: CASSPPITSGDTQYF.

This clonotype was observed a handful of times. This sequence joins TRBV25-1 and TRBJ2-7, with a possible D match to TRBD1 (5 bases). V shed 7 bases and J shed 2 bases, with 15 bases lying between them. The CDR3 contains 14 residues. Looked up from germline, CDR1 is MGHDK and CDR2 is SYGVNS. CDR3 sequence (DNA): TGTGCCAGCAAAAATACAGGCCATGCCTACGAGCAGTACTTC. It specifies CASKNTGHAYEQYF.

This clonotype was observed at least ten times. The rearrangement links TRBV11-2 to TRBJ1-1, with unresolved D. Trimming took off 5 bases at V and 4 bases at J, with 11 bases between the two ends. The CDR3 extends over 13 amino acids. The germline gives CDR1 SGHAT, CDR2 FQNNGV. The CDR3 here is CASSQEAGTEAFF. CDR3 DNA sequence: TGTGCCAGCAGCCAGGAGGCAGGCACTGAAGCTTTCTTT. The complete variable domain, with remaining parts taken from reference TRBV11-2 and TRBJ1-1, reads EAGVAQSPRYKIIEKRQSVAFWCNPISGHATLYWYQQILGQGPKLLIQFQNNGVVDDSQLPKDRFSAERLKGVDSTLKIQPAKLEDSAVYLCASSQEAGTEAFFGQGTRLTVV.

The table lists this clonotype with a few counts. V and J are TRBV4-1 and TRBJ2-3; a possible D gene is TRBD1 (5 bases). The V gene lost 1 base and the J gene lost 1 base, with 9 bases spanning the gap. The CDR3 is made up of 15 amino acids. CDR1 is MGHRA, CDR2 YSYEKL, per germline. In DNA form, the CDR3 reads TGCGCCAGCAGCCAAGCTGTGGGGCGCACAGATACGCAGTATTTT. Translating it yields CASSQAVGRTDTQYF.

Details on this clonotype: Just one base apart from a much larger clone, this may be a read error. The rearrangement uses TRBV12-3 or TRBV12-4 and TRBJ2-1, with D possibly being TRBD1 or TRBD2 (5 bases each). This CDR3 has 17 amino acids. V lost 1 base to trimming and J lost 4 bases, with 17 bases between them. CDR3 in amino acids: CASSLDRLPGPYNEQFF. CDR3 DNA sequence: TGTGCCAGCAGTTTAGATCGACTACCGGGGCCGTACAATGAGCAGTTCTTC.

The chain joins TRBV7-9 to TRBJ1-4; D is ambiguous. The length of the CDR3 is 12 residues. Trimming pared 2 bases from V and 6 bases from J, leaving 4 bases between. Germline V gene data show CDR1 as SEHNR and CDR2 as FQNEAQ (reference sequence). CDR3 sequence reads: CASSLSYEKLFF. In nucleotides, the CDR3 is TGTGCCAGCAGCTTATCTTATGAAAAACTGTTTTTT.

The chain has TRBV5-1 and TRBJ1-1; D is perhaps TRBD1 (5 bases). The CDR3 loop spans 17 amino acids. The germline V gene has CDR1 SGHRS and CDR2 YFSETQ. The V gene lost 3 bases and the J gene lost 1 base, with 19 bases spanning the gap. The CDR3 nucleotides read TGCGCCAGCAGCTACCAGCCAGGGCTCGGTGGGAACACTGAAGCTTTCTTT. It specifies CASSYQPGLGGNTEAFF.

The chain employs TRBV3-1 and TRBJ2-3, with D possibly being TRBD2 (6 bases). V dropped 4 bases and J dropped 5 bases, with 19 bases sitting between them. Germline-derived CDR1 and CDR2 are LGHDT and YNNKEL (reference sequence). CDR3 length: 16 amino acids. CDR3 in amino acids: CASSPDSGGDGDTQYF. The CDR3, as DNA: TGTGCCAGCAGCCCAGATTCCGGGGGAGACGGAGATACGCAGTATTTT.

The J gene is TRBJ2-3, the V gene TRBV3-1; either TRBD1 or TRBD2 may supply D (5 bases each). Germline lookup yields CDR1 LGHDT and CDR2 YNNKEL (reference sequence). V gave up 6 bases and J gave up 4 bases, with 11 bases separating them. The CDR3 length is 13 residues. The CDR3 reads CASRSQGADTQYF. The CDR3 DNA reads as TGTGCCAGCAGGTCGCAGGGAGCAGATACGCAGTATTTT.

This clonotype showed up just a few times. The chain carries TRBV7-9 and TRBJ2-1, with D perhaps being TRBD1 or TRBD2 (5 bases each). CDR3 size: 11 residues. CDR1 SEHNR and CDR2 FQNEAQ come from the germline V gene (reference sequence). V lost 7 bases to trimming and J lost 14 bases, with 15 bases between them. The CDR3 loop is CASTPGSHEFF. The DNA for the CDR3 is TGTGCCAGCACCCCAGGGAGTCATGAGTTCTTC.

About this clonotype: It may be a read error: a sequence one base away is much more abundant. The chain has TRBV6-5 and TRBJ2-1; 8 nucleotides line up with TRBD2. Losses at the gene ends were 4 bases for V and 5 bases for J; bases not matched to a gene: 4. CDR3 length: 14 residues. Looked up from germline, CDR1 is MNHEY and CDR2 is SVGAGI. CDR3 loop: CASSFAGGHNEQFF. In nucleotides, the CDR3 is TGTGCCAGCAGTTTCGCGGGAGGTCACAATGAGCAGTTCTTC.

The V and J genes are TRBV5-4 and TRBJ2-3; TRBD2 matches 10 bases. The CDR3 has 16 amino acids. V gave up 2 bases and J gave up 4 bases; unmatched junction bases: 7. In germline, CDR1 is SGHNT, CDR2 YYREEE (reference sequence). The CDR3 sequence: CASSFSSGRAADTQYF. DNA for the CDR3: TGTGCCAGCAGCTTTTCCAGCGGGAGGGCCGCAGATACGCAGTATTTT.

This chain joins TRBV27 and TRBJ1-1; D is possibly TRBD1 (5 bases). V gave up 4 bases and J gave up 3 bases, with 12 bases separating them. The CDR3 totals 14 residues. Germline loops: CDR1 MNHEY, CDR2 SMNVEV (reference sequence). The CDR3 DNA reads TGTGCCAGCAGTTCGGGCTTAGGGGACACTGAAGCTTTCTTT. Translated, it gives CASSSGLGDTEAFF.

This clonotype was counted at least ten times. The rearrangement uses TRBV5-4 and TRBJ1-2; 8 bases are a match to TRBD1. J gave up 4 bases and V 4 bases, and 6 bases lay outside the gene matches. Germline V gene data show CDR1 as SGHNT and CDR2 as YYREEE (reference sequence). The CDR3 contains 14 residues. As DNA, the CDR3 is TGTGCCAGCAGCCACAAGGACAGGGCCTATGGCTACACCTTC. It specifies CASSHKDRAYGYTF.

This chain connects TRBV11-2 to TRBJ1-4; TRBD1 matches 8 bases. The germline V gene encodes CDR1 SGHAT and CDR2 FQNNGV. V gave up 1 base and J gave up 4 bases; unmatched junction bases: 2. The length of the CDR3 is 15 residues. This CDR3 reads CASSLGDRYNEKLFF. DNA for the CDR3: TGTGCCAGCAGCTTAGGGGACAGGTATAATGAAAAACTGTTTTTT.

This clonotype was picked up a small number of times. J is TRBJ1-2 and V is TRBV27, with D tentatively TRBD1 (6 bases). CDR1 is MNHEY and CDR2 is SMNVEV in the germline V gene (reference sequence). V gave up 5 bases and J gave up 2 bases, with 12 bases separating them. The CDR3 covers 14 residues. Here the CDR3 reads CASSNRVMNYGYTF. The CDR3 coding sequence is TGTGCCAGCAGTAACAGGGTTATGAACTATGGCTACACCTTC.

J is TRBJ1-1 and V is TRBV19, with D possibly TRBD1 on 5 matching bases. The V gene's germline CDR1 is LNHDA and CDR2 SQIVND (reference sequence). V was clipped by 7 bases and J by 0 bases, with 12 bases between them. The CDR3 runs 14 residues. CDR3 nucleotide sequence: TGTGCCAGTACTAGAGACAGATTGAACACTGAAGCTTTCTTT. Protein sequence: CASTRDRLNTEAFF. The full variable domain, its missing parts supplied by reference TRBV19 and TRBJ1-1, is DGGITQSPKYLFRKEGQNVTLSCEQNLNHDAMYWYRQDPGQGLRLIYYSQIVNDFQKGDIAEGYSVSREKKESFPLTVTSAQKNPTAFYLCASTRDRLNTEAFFGQGTRLTVV.

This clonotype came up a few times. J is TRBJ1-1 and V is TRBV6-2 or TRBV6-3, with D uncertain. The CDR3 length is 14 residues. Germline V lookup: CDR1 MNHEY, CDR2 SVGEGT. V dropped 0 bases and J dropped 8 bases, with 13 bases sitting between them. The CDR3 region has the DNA TGTGCCAGCAGTTACTCGACCCCGGCAGCGGAAGCTTTCTTT. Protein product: CASSYSTPAAEAFF.

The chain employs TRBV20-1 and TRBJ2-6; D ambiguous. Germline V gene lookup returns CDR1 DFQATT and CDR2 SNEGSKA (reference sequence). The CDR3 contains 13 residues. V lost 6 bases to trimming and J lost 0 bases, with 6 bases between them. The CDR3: CSAHSSGANVLTF. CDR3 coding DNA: TGCAGTGCGCACAGCTCTGGGGCCAACGTCCTGACTTTC.

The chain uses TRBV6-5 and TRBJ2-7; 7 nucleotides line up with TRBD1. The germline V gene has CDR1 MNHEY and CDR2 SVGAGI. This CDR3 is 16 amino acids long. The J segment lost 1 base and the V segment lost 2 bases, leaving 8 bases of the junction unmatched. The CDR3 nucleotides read TGTGCCAGCAGTTACCTTTTAGGGGACAGTTCCTACGAGCAGTACTTC. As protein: CASSYLLGDSSYEQYF.